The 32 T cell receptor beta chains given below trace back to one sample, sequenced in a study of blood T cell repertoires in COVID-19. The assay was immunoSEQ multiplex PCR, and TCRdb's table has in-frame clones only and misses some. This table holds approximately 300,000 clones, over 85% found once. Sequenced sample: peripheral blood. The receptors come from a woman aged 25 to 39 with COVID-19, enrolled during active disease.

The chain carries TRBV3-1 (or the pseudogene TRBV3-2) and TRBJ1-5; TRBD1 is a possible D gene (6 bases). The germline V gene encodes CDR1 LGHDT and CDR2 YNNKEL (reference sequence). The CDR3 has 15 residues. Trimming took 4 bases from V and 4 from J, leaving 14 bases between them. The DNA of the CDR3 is TGTGCCAGCAGCCCGCGATTGGACAGTAATCAGCCCCAGCATTTT. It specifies CASSPRLDSNQPQHF.

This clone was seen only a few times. The CDR3 protein is CASSGIRGVAEAFF. CDR3 nucleotides: TGTGCCAGCAGTGGGATCCGGGGGGTCGCTGAAGCTTTCTTT. The V gene is TRBV2, the J gene TRBJ1-1, with D tentatively TRBD1 (5 bases). Germline loops: CDR1 SNHLY, CDR2 FYNNEI. The V end was cut by 4 bases, the J end by 6 bases, with 15 bases between. The CDR3 contains 14 residues.

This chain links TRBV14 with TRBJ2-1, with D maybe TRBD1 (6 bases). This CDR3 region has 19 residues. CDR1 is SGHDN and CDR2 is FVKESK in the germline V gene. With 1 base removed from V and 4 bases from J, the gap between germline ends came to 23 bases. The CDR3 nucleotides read TGTGCCAGCAGCCAAGGGGGGCCAGCCCCCTTTTCGGGGTACAATGAGCAGTTCTTC. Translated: CASSQGGPAPFSGYNEQFF.

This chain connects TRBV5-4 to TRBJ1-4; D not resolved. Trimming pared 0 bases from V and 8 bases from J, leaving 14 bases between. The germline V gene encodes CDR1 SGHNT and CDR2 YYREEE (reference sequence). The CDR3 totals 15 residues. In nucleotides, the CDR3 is TGTGCCAGCAGCTTGGGGGAAGGGAGCGAGGAAAAACTGTTTTTT. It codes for CASSLGEGSEEKLFF.

The CDR3 bases are TGCGCCAGCAGCCAAAGGGACAGGACTGGGAACACTGAAGCTTTCTTT. The encoded protein is CASSQRDRTGNTEAFF. The chain links TRBV4-1 to TRBJ1-1; the match to TRBD1 covers 8 bases. The CDR3 has 16 amino acids. Germline values: CDR1 MGHRA, CDR2 YSYEKL. J lost 1 base, V lost 2 bases, and 6 bases had no gene match.

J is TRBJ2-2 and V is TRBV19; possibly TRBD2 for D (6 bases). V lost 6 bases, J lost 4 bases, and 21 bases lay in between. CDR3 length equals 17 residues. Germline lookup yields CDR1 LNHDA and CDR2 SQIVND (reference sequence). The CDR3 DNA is TGTGCCAGTAGCCCCTTGGTTTATAGCGGCTTCACCGGGGAGCTGTTTTTT. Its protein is CASSPLVYSGFTGELFF.

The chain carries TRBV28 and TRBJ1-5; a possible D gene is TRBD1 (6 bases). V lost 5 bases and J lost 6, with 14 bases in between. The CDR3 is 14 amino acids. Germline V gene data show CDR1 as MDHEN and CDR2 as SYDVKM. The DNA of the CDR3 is TGTGCCAGCAGTACAACAGGGTATGGTCAGCCCCAGCATTTT. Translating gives CASSTTGYGQPQHF.

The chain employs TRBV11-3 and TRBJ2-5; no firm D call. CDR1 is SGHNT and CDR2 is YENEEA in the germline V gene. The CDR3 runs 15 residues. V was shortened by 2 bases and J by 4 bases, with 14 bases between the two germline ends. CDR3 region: CASSLLPGFGETQYF. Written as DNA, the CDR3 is TGTGCCAGCAGCTTACTTCCGGGTTTTGGAGAGACCCAGTACTTC.

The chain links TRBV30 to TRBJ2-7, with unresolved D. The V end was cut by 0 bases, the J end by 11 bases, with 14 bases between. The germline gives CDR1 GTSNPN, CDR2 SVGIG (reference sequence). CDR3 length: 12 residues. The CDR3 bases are TGTGCCTGGAGTGTGGATAGCACCTCGGAGTACTTC. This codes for CAWSVDSTSEYF.

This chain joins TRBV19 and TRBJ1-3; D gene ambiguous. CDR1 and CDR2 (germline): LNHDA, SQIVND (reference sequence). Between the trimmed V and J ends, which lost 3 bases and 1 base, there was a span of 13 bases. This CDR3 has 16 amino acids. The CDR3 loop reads CASSIRGFYSGNTIYF. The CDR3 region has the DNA TGTGCCAGTAGTATCCGCGGTTTTTATTCTGGAAACACCATATATTTT.

The CDR3 spells CASSPEGQGAFSEQYV. CDR3 nucleotide sequence: TGTGCCAGCTCACCCGAGGGACAGGGGGCCTTTTCCGAGCAGTACGTC. J is TRBJ2-7 and V is TRBV18; 12 bases match TRBD1. Germline-derived CDR1 and CDR2 are KGHSH and LQKENI. CDR3 length equals 16 residues. After removal of 3 bases from V and 6 bases from J, the junction contained 9 bases not matched to a gene.

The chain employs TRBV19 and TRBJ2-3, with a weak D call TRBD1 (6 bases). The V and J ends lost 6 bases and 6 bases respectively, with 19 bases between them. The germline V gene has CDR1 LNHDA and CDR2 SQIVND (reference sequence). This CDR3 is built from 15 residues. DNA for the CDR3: TGTGCCAGTAGCGACCAACAGGGCTCCGGGGATACGCAGTATTTT. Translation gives CASSDQQGSGDTQYF. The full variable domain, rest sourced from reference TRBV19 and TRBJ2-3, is DGGITQSPKYLFRKEGQNVTLSCEQNLNHDAMYWYRQDPGQGLRLIYYSQIVNDFQKGDIAEGYSVSREKKESFPLTVTSAQKNPTAFYLCASSDQQGSGDTQYFGPGTRLTVL.

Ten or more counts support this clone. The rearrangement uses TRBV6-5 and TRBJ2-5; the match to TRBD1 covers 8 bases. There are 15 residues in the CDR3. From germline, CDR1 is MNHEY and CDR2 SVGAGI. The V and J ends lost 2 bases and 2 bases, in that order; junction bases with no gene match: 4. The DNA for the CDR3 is TGTGCCAGCAGTTACGGACAGGGTCGGCAAGAGACCCAGTACTTC. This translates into CASSYGQGRQETQYF.

The CDR3 reads CASSGAGPLDLEAFF. The CDR3 nucleotides read TGTGCCAGCAGCGGGGCCGGGCCCCTTGATCTTGAAGCTTTCTTT. The V gene is TRBV5-6, the J gene TRBJ1-1; D perhaps matches TRBD1 (5 bases). Per germline, CDR1 SGHDT and CDR2 YYEEEE. CDR3 length: 15 amino acids. V lost 4 bases and J lost 7, with 20 bases in between.

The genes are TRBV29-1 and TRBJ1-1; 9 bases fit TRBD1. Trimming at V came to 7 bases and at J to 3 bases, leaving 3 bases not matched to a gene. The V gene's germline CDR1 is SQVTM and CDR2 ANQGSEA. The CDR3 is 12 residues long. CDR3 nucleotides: TGCAGCGGTAGACAGGGGGACACTGAAGCTTTCTTT. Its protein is CSGRQGDTEAFF.

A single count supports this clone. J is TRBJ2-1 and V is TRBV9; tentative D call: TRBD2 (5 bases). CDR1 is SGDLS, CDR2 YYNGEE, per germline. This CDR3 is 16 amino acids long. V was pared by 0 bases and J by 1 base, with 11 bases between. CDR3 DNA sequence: TGTGCCAGCAGCGTAGGAGGGCATGGGTCCTACAATGAGCAGTTCTTC. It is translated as CASSVGGHGSYNEQFF. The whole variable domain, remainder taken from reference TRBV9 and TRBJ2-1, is DSGVTQTPKHLITATGQRVTLRCSPRSGDLSVYWYQQSLDQGLQFLIQYYNGEERAKGNILERFSAQQFPDLHSELNLSSLELGDSALYFCASSVGGHGSYNEQFFGPGTRLTVL.

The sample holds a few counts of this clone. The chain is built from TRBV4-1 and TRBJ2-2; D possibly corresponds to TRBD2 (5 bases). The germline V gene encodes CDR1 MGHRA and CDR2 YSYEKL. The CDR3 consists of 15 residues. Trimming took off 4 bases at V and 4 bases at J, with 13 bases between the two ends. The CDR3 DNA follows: TGCGCCAGCAGCCCACTCCTTCGGGGCACCGGGGAGCTGTTTTTT. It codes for CASSPLLRGTGELFF.

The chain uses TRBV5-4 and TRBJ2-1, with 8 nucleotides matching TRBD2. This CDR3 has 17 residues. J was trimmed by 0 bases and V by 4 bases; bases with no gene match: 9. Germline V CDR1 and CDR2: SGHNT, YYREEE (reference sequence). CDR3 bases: TGTGCCAGCAGCCCGGGATCGGGGGGGGCCTCCTACAATGAGCAGTTCTTC. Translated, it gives CASSPGSGGASYNEQFF. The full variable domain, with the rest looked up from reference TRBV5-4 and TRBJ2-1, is ETGVTQSPTHLIKTRGQQVTLRCSSQSGHNTVSWYQQALGQGPQFIFQYYREEENGRGNFPPRFSGLQFPNYSSELNVNALELDDSALYLCASSPGSGGASYNEQFFGPGTRLTVL.

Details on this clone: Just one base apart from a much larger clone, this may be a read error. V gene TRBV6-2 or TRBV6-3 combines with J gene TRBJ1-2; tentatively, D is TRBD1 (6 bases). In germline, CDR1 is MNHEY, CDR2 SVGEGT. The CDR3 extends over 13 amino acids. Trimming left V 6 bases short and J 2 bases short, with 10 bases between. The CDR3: CASSRQENYGYTF. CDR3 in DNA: TGTGCCAGCAGCCGACAGGAAAACTATGGCTACACCTTC.

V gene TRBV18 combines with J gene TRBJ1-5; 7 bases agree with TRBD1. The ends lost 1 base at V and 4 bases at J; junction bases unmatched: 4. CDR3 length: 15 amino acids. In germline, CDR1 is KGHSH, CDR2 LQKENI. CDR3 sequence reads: CASSPQGAGNQPQHF. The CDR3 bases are TGTGCCAGCTCACCACAGGGGGCCGGTAATCAGCCCCAGCATTTT.

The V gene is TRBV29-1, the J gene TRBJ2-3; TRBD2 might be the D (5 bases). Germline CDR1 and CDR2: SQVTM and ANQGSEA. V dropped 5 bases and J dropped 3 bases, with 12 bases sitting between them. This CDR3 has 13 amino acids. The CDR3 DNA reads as TGCAGCGTTCTTCTTACTAGAACAGATACGCAGTATTTT. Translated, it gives CSVLLTRTDTQYF.

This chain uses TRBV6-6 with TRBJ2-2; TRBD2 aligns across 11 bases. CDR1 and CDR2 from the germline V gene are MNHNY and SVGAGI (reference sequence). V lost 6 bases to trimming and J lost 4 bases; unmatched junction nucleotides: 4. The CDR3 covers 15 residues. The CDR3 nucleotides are TGTGCCAGCAGACCGGGACTAGCGGCCACCGGGGAGCTGTTTTTT. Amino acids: CASRPGLAATGELFF.

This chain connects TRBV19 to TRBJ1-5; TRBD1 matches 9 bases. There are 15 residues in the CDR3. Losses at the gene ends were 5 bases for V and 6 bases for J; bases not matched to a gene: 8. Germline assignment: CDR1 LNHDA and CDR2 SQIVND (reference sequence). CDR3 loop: CASSLTGTGLQPQHF. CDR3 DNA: TGTGCCAGTAGTCTGACCGGGACAGGGCTTCAGCCCCAGCATTTT.

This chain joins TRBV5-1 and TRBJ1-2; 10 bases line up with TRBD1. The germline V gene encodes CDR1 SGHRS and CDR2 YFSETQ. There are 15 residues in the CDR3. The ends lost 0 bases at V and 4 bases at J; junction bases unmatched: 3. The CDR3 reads CASSLVWTGGYGYTF. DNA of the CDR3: TGCGCCAGCAGCTTGGTGTGGACAGGGGGCTATGGCTACACCTTC.

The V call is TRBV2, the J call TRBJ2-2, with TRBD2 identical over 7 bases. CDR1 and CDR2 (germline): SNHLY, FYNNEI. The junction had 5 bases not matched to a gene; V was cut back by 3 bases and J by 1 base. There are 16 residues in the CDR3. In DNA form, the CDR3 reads TGTGCCAGCAGTGACCGGACTAGGGGGAACACCGGGGAGCTGTTTTTT. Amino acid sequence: CASSDRTRGNTGELFF.

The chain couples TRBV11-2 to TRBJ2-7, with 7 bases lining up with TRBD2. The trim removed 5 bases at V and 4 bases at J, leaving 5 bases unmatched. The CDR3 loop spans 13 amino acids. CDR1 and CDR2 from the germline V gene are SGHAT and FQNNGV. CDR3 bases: TGTGCCAGCAGCCCCGGACTAGAGTACGAGCAGTACTTC. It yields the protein CASSPGLEYEQYF. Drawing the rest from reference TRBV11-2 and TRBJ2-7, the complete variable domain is EAGVAQSPRYKIIEKRQSVAFWCNPISGHATLYWYQQILGQGPKLLIQFQNNGVVDDSQLPKDRFSAERLKGVDSTLKIQPAKLEDSAVYLCASSPGLEYEQYFGPGTRLTVT.

The CDR3 reads CASSLRAFGDGYTF. The CDR3, as DNA: TGCGCCAGCAGCCTCCGGGCCTTCGGGGATGGCTACACCTTC. The chain links TRBV4-3 to TRBJ1-2, with D unresolved. The ends were cut back, 4 bases at V and 6 bases at J, with 15 bases in the middle. This CDR3 is built from 14 residues. Germline loops: CDR1 LGHNA, CDR2 YSLEER.

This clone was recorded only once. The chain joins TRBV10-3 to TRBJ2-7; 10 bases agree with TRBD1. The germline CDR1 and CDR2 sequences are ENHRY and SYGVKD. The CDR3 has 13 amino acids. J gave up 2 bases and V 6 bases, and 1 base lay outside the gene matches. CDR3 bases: TGTGCCATCAGCGGACAGGGGGCCTACGAGCAGTACTTC. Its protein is CAISGQGAYEQYF.

This CDR3 is CASSKARGGGDNEKLFF. DNA for the CDR3: TGTGCCAGCAGCAAAGCCCGAGGGGGCGGGGATAATGAAAAACTGTTTTTT. This rearrangement joins TRBV21-1 to TRBJ1-4; the table's D call, TRBD1, has no DNA check behind it. TRBV21-1 is noted as a pseudogene. CDR3 length equals 17 residues.

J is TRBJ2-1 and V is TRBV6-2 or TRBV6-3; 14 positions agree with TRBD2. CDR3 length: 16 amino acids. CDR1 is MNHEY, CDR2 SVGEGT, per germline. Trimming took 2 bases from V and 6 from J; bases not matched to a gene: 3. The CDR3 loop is CASSYGLAGGPNEQFF. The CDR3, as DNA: TGTGCCAGCAGTTACGGACTAGCGGGGGGCCCCAATGAGCAGTTCTTC.

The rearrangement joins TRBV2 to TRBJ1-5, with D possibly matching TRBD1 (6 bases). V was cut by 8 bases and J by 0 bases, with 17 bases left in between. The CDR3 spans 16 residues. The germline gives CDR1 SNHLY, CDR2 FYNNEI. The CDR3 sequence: CASSRDGGLSNQPQHF. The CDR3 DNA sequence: TGTGCCAGCTCACGAGACGGGGGGCTTAGCAATCAGCCCCAGCATTTT.

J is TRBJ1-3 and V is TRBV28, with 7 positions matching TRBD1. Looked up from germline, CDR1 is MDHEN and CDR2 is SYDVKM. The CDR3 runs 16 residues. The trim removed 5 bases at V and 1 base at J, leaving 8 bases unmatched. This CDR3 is CASSRSRGLSGNTIYF. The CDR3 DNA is TGTGCCAGCAGTCGGTCGAGGGGGCTTTCTGGAAACACCATATATTTT.